A selection of T cell receptor beta chains follows, all from one sample in a study of T-cell reconstitution after alpha-beta-depleted transplantation in children. Via MiXCR, TCRdb re-called the PCR reads, giving one row per CDR3 protein. The table lists approximately 800,000 distinct CDR3 sequences, around 17% of them singletons. This material consisted of PBMCs, mostly from graft donor cells, taken 360 days after TCRalphabeta/CD19-depleted stem cell transplant. These receptors all stem from a male patient younger than 18 who had a stem cell transplant for acute lymphoblastic leukemia, so the T cells may come from the graft donor. CDR3s include the opening cysteine and the closing phenylalanine or tryptophan. The D gene is left open where the match is weak. Clone size is stated in some rows and not others, as once, few, many or a class when expanded.

TRBJ2-7	14	few	NA	TRBV10-3	CAISGPADSYEQYF	TGTGCCATCAGCGGGCCGGCCGATTCCTACGAGCAGTACTTC
TRBJ2-7	14	NA	TRBD2	TRBV27	CASSSGLAPREQYF	TGTGCCAGCAGTTCCGGACTAGCCCCAAGGGAGCAGTACTTC
TRBJ1-2	14	NA	NA	TRBV4-1	CASSQPMGNYGYTF	TGCGCCAGCAGCCAGCCGATGGGTAACTATGGCTACACCTTC
TRBJ1-2	15	NA	NA	TRBV6-1	CASSPAGYPNYGYTF	TGTGCCAGCAGTCCTGCAGGGTATCCTAACTATGGCTACACCTTC
TRBJ2-3	13	NA	NA	TRBV29-1	CSGSALGTDTQYF	TGCAGCGGTAGTGCGCTAGGCACAGATACGCAGTATTTT
TRBJ1-1	16	NA	NA	TRBV12-3/TRBV12-4	CASSPGAGTPGKEAFF	TGTGCCAGCAGTCCAGGCGCAGGGACACCGGGAAAGGAAGCTTTCTTT
TRBJ2-6	15	few	NA	TRBV6-5	CASRTEGAGANVLTF	TGTGCCAGCAGGACAGAGGGGGCTGGGGCCAACGTCCTGACTTTC
TRBJ1-5	15	few	NA	TRBV12-3/TRBV12-4	CASSLRGAHNQPQHF	TGTGCCAGCAGTTTAAGGGGGGCCCACAATCAGCCCCAGCATTTT
TRBJ2-7	16	NA	NA	TRBV7-9	CASSLIQRESSYEQYF	TGTGCCAGCAGCTTAATACAAAGGGAGAGCTCCTACGAGCAGTACTTC
TRBJ2-3	18	few	TRBD2	TRBV3-1	CASSPRFSGRAPTDTQYF	TGTGCCAGCAGCCCCCGATTTAGCGGGAGGGCCCCAACAGATACGCAGTATTTT
TRBJ2-7	13	few	NA	TRBV29-1	CSVEGGHVYEQYF	TGCAGCGTTGAGGGGGGACACGTCTACGAGCAGTACTTC
TRBJ2-7	15	NA	NA	TRBV20-1	CSAPPPTGRSYEQYF	TGCAGTGCCCCGCCCCCGACTGGCCGGTCCTACGAGCAGTACTTC
TRBJ2-1	14	few	TRBD2	TRBV2	CAGVAGRRVNEQFF	TGTGCCGGAGTAGCGGGACGGAGGGTAAATGAGCAGTTCTTC
TRBJ2-5	14	NA	NA	TRBV7-9	CASSLGPMAETQYF	TGTGCCAGCAGCTTAGGCCCCATGGCAGAGACCCAGTACTTC
TRBJ2-4	13	NA	TRBD2	TRBV20-1	CSASGEGPNIQYF	TGCAGTGCTAGCGGGGAGGGGCCAAACATTCAGTACTTC
TRBJ2-1	13	few	NA	TRBV15	CATSRKAQNEQFF	TGTGCCACCAGCAGAAAAGCGCAGAATGAGCAGTTCTTC
TRBJ1-1	15	few	NA	TRBV7-3	CASSSTGGGNTEAFF	TGTGCCAGCAGCTCCACCGGCGGGGGAAACACTGAAGCTTTCTTT
TRBJ1-6	14	NA	NA	TRBV7-9	CASSFPGLDSPLHF	TGTGCCAGCAGCTTTCCGGGATTGGATTCACCCCTCCACTTT
TRBJ2-7	13	NA	NA	TRBV7-9	CASSLPGGAEQYF	TGTGCCAGCAGCTTGCCGGGTGGGGCCGAGCAGTACTTC
TRBJ2-7	14	NA	NA	TRBV30	CAYRGLLGSYEQYF	TGTGCCTATCGAGGGCTTCTAGGCTCCTACGAGCAGTACTTC
TRBJ2-7	14	many	NA	TRBV5-1	CASSLGVGFYEQYF	TGCGCCAGCAGCCTGGGGGTAGGGTTCTACGAGCAGTACTTC
TRBJ2-3	13	few	NA	TRBV5-1	CASSLAFQDTQYF	TGCGCCAGCAGCTTGGCCTTTCAGGATACGCAGTATTTT
TRBJ2-2	16	few	NA	TRBV29-1	CSVHWGGRGNTGELFF	TGCAGCGTCCACTGGGGGGGCAGAGGGAACACCGGGGAGCTGTTTTTT
TRBJ2-2	15	NA	TRBD2	TRBV15	CATSGRDYIAGELFF	TGTGCCACCAGCGGCCGGGACTACATCGCCGGGGAGCTGTTTTTT
TRBJ1-2	11	NA	NA	TRBV12-3/TRBV12-4	CASSFGPGYTF	TGTGCCAGCAGTTTTGGACCCGGCTACACCTTC
TRBJ1-2	14	NA	NA	TRBV20-1	CSARDEGQWNGYTF	TGCAGTGCTAGAGATGAAGGACAGTGGAACGGCTACACCTTC
TRBJ2-1	14	many	NA	TRBV7-3	CASSLSVSGYEQFF	TGTGCCAGCAGCTTAAGTGTGTCGGGCTATGAGCAGTTCTTC
TRBJ2-7	12	many	NA	TRBV28	CASTGGSYEQYF	TGTGCCAGCACTGGGGGCTCCTACGAGCAGTACTTC
TRBJ2-7	12	NA	NA	TRBV27	CASRKSTYEQYF	TGTGCCAGCAGAAAGTCTACCTACGAGCAGTACTTC
TRBJ1-1	14	NA	NA	TRBV18	CASSPMGTNTEAFF	TGTGCCAGCTCACCCATGGGAACGAACACTGAAGCTTTCTTT
TRBJ2-1	11	NA	NA	TRBV12-3/TRBV12-4	CASLFGGEQFF	TGTGCCAGCCTTTTCGGCGGTGAGCAGTTCTTC
TRBJ2-5	14	NA	TRBD1	TRBV6-1	CASRIPGGQETQYF	TGTGCCAGCAGGATACCAGGGGGACAAGAGACCCAGTACTTC
TRBJ2-1	13	NA	TRBD2	TRBV7-1	CASSSYAGALQFF	TGTGCCAGCAGCTCGTACGCGGGAGCCTTGCAGTTCTTC
TRBJ2-7	15	NA	NA	TRBV12-2	CASRLRGLGPYEQYF	TGTGCAAGTCGCTTAAGGGGGCTAGGCCCCTACGAGCAGTACTTC
TRBJ1-2	15	NA	NA	TRBV10-3	CAISESGGGNYGYTF	TGTGCCATCAGTGAGTCTGGAGGGGGTAACTATGGCTACACCTTC
TRBJ1-2	14	few	NA	TRBV9	CASSAAGRNYGYTF	TGTGCCAGCAGCGCAGCGGGACGGAACTATGGCTACACCTTC
TRBJ2-3	15	few	NA	TRBV5-6	CASSFGLPGTDTQYF	TGTGCCAGCAGCTTTGGTCTACCCGGCACAGATACGCAGTATTTT
TRBJ1-1	11	NA	NA	TRBV2	CASSLLHLAFF	TGTGCCAGCAGCCTCCTCCACCTGGCTTTCTTT
TRBJ2-1	15	many	TRBD1	TRBV5-1	CASSLRTGNYNEQFF	TGCGCCAGCAGCTTGAGGACAGGGAACTACAATGAGCAGTTCTTC
TRBJ2-3	15	few	NA	TRBV12-3/TRBV12-4	CASSPRDSFADTQYF	TGTGCCAGCAGCCCTCGGGACTCCTTCGCAGATACGCAGTATTTT
TRBJ1-1	18	many	TRBD1	TRBV3-1	CASSDRRTGISMNTEAFF	TGTGCCAGCAGCGACCGGCGGACAGGGATTTCGATGAACACTGAAGCTTTCTTT